This entry concerns a single T cell receptor (beta chain). This specimen comes from a study of T cells after somatic rescue of genetic block. The assay was immunoSEQ multiplex PCR, and TCRdb's table has in-frame clones only and misses some. The sample carries roughly 58,000 clones, about 96% recorded once. Looked up from germline, CDR1 is SGDLS and CDR2 is YYNGEE. The V end was cut by 4 bases, the J end by 1 base, with 14 bases between. This CDR3 is 15 amino acids long. This receptor was obtained from a child less than two years old. The sequenced sample was peripheral blood mononuclear cells (PBMCs). The V call is TRBV9, the J call TRBJ2-5; D uncertain. CDR3 residues: CASSLGPSSQETQYF. CDR3 coding DNA: TGTGCCAGCAGCCTTGGGCCAAGTTCCCAAGAGACCCAGTACTTC.